This T cell receptor (beta chain) was captured in a study of cytomegalovirus exposure and HLA in healthy donors. Study-wide results and limits: The study designated about 180 TCR beta chains cytomegalovirus-associated. In vitro, a few CMV-associated chains proved specific for CMV antigens.

This clone was recorded only once. The target antigen is unknown. This CDR3 spans 15 amino acids. From germline, CDR1 is SGHTA and CDR2 FQGTGA. V lost 5 bases, J lost 5 bases, and 8 bases stayed unmatched. Sequencing used immunoSEQ multiplex PCR; TCRdb keeps in-frame clones, though not all of them. The sample has over 200,000 clones, around 88% seen once; the top ten hold approximately 2.9%. The chain is built from TRBV7-3 and TRBJ2-5, with 10 bases aligning to TRBD2. The sample consisted of PBMCs. This clonotype was sampled from a woman aged 18-35 years in good health and CMV-seronegative. This CDR3 reads CASSKTSGRVETQYF. CDR3 DNA: TGTGCCAGCAGCAAAACCAGCGGGAGGGTTGAGACCCAGTACTTC.